The T cell receptor (beta chain) under discussion was sequenced for a study of shared clonotypes between healthy human individuals. Study outcomes and limitations: Generally, naive subsets (rather than memory subsets) showed larger estimated richness.

Losses at the gene ends were 1 base for V and 9 bases for J; bases not matched to a gene: 13. The germline gives CDR1 SEHNR, CDR2 FQNEAQ (reference sequence). CDR3 size: 18 residues. The repertoire was sequenced with immunoSEQ multiplex PCR; TCRdb's copy has only in-frame clones and lacks some. The sample consists of approximately 700,000 clones, around 78% of them appearing once. For this clone: Its antigen is currently unknown.

Sample: memory CD4+ T cells sorted from blood. Subset reported: CD45RA-negative fraction. This chain links TRBV7-9 with TRBJ2-1; 12 bases line up with TRBD2. This receptor was identified in a woman aged 30 to 39 in good health. The CDR3 here is CASSLVPLAGGPRSEQFF. The DNA of the CDR3 is TGTGCCAGCAGCTTAGTTCCGCTAGCGGGAGGGCCGCGGAGTGAGCAGTTCTTC.